The rows below give T cell receptor beta chains drawn from one sample of a study of T cells in narcolepsy. This table comes from immunoSEQ multiplex PCR, and its TCRdb copy is limited to in-frame clones, with some not included. The table includes fewer than 40,000 clones, approximately 78% detected once. Sequenced material: CD45RA- memory CD4+ T cells from PBMCs. Source of these receptors: a human donor with narcolepsy. Both conserved end residues are part of each CDR3. Fields, in order: CDR3 protein, CDR3 DNA, clone size, J gene, V gene, D gene. The D gene is left open where the match is weak. The listing skips clone size in some rows; elsewhere it reads once, few, many or a size class.

CASSQEEMYTGELFF | TGTGCCAGCAGCCAAGAGGAAATGTACACCGGGGAGCTGTTTTTT | . | TRBJ2-2 | TRBV4-2 | .
CASSYSRERHGYTF | TGTGCCAGCAGTTACTCGAGAGAGAGGCATGGCTACACCTTC | . | TRBJ1-2 | TRBV6-5 | .
CASSYYGETQYF | TGTGCCAGCAGCTATTATGGGGAGACCCAGTACTTC | . | TRBJ2-5 | TRBV5-4 | .
CASSLARGFLNTEAFF | TGTGCCAGCAGCTTAGCGAGGGGATTTCTGAACACTGAAGCTTTCTTT | . | TRBJ1-1 | TRBV7-2 | .
CASNKPWTGKKGNQPQHF | TGTGCCAGCAATAAACCTTGGACAGGGAAGAAGGGCAATCAGCCCCAGCATTTT | . | TRBJ1-5 | TRBV7-9 | TRBD1
CARGPLGGTGGNTQYF | TGTGCTCGTGGTCCATTAGGGGGGACAGGGGGGAATACGCAGTATTTT | . | TRBJ2-3 | TRBV12-5 | TRBD1
CASSYSSQPETQYF | TGTGCCAGCAGTTATTCATCTCAGCCAGAGACCCAGTACTTC | . | TRBJ2-5 | TRBV6-6 | .
CASSFRGLGVPQPQHF | TGTGCCAGCAGTTTTCGGGGACTGGGAGTACCGCAGCCCCAGCATTTT | few | TRBJ1-5 | TRBV28 | .
CASSPRTSGAYTQYF | TGTGCCAGCAGCCCCCGGACTAGCGGGGCGTATACGCAGTATTTT | . | TRBJ2-3 | TRBV7-9 | TRBD2
CASSPGQGLSEQYF | TGTGCCAGCAGCCCGGGACAGGGGCTGTCCGAGCAGTACTTC | once | TRBJ2-7 | TRBV7-3 | TRBD1
CASSVAGTGSINLYF | TGTGCCAGTAGTGTCGCCGGGACAGGCTCGATTAACCTATATTTT | . | TRBJ1-3 | TRBV19 | TRBD1
CASSVEGGPQFF | TGTGCCAGCAGCGTAGAAGGGGGCCCTCAGTTCTTC | . | TRBJ2-1 | TRBV9 | TRBD1
CAWSQGFSYEQYF | TGTGCCTGGAGTCAGGGGTTCTCCTACGAGCAGTACTTC | . | TRBJ2-7 | TRBV30 | .
CAIRKAGGWLNKNIQYF | TGTGCCATCAGAAAAGCGGGGGGCTGGCTAAATAAAAACATTCAGTACTTC | . | TRBJ2-4 | TRBV10-3 | TRBD2
CASKDREKYNEQFF | TGTGCCAGCAAAGACAGGGAAAAATATAATGAGCAGTTCTTC | . | TRBJ2-1 | TRBV25-1 | TRBD1
CASSATGGLSNTEAFF | TGCGCCAGCAGCGCGACAGGGGGTTTATCGAACACTGAAGCTTTCTTT | . | TRBJ1-1 | TRBV5-1 | TRBD1
CAWSRDSREQYF | TGTGCCTGGAGTAGGGACTCAAGGGAGCAGTACTTC | . | TRBJ2-7 | TRBV30 | .
CASASYSNQPQHF | TGTGCCAGCGCCAGTTATAGCAATCAGCCCCAGCATTTT | . | TRBJ1-5 | TRBV28 | .